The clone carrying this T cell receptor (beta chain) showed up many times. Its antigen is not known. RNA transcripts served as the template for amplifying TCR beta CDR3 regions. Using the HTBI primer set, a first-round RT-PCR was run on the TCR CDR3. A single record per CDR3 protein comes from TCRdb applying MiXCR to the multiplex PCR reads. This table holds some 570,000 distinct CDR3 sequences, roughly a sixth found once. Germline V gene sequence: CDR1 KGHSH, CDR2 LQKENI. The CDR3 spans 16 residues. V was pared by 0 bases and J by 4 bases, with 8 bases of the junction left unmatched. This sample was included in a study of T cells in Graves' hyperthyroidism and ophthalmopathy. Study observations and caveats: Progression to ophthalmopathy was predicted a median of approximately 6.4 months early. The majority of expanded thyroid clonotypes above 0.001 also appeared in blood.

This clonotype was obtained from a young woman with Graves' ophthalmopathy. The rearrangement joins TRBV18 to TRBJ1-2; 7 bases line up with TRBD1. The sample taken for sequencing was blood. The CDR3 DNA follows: TGTGCCAGCTCACCACCTTACAGGGGTTCGGGCTATGGCTACACCTTC. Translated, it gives CASSPPYRGSGYGYTF.